Below are 32 T cell receptor beta chains sequenced from a single sample in a study of Graves' ophthalmopathy and Graves' hyperthyroidism. RNA transcripts were the source from which TCR beta CDR3 regions were amplified. RT-PCR was first run with HTBI primers, then multiplex PCR in a second round. Using its own MiXCR run on the multiplex PCR reads, TCRdb lists one record per CDR3 protein. The data contain over 650,000 distinct CDR3 sequences, roughly 41% of them singletons. The sample taken for sequencing was peripheral blood. The receptors come from an adult man with Graves' ophthalmopathy.

In this sample, this clonotype turned up many times. The gene calls are TRBV9 and TRBJ1-2, with TRBD1 identical over 8 bases. The CDR3 runs 15 residues. With V trimmed by 3 bases and J by 5 bases, 9 bases remained unmatched. Germline CDR1 reads SGDLS; CDR2 reads YYNGEE. The CDR3 protein is CASSAGQGIGYGYTF. The CDR3 bases are TGTGCCAGCAGCGCCGGACAGGGCATCGGGTATGGCTACACCTTC.

Regarding this clonotype: A read error is possible here, since a much larger clone lies one base away. This chain connects TRBV9 to TRBJ1-1; 8 bases fit TRBD1. The CDR3 has 14 residues. The ends lost 4 bases at V and 6 bases at J; junction bases unmatched: 8. Germline V gene data show CDR1 as SGDLS and CDR2 as YYNGEE. The CDR3 spells CASSPGYRGAEAFF. CDR3 nucleotides: TGTGCCAGCAGCCCCGGATACAGGGGGGCTGAAGCTTTCTTT.

In regard to this clonotype: Possible read error: a much larger clone is one base away. The chain joins TRBV12-3 or TRBV12-4 to TRBJ1-2; D gene unclear. The CDR3 is 15 residues long. Trimming shortened V by 4 bases and J by 1 base, and 13 bases separated the two germline ends. DNA of the CDR3: TGTGCCAGCAGTTACCCACAAAGGGTTAACTATGGCTACACCTTC. This encodes CASSYPQRVNYGYTF.

The V call is TRBV12-3 or TRBV12-4, the J call TRBJ2-2; 8 bases are a match to TRBD1. Germline trimming cut 7 bases from V and 3 bases from J; bases unmatched to any gene: 4. CDR3 length equals 14 residues. The CDR3 sequence is CASIQDRDTGELFF. In DNA form, the CDR3 reads TGTGCCAGCATCCAGGACAGGGACACCGGGGAGCTGTTTTTT.

Of note for this clonotype: A much larger clone differs by one base, so this may be a read error. The chain recombines TRBV2 with TRBJ1-5; 7 bases match TRBD1. The germline V gene encodes CDR1 SNHLY and CDR2 FYNNEI. V was clipped by 4 bases and J by 3 bases; unmatched bases: 3. The CDR3 sequence is 14 residues long. The CDR3 protein is CASSVGGLNQPQHF. The CDR3 DNA reads TGTGCCAGCAGTGTAGGGGGCCTCAATCAGCCCCAGCATTTT.

The rearrangement links TRBV19 to TRBJ2-5; D is possibly TRBD1 (5 bases). From germline, CDR1 is LNHDA and CDR2 SQIVND (reference sequence). Trimming took off 5 bases at V and 5 bases at J, with 18 bases between the two ends. This CDR3 region has 15 residues. CDR3 in amino acids: CASSPATVASETQYF. CDR3 nucleotide sequence: TGTGCCAGTAGTCCCGCGACAGTCGCGTCGGAGACCCAGTACTTC. Filled out from reference TRBV19 and TRBJ2-5, the complete variable domain reads DGGITQSPKYLFRKEGQNVTLSCEQNLNHDAMYWYRQDPGQGLRLIYYSQIVNDFQKGDIAEGYSVSREKKESFPLTVTSAQKNPTAFYLCASSPATVASETQYFGPGTRLLVL.

V gene TRBV4-1 combines with J gene TRBJ1-4; D not certain. Trimming left V 2 bases short and J 0 bases short, with 13 bases between. Germline CDR1 reads MGHRA; CDR2 reads YSYEKL. The CDR3 is 17 residues long. CDR3 region: CASSQLIHSATNEKLFF. The CDR3 nucleotides are TGCGCCAGCAGCCAACTTATCCACAGCGCAACTAATGAAAAACTGTTTTTT.

This clonotype was counted at least ten times. This chain links TRBV9 with TRBJ2-6; D possibly corresponds to TRBD2 (7 bases). Looked up from germline, CDR1 is SGDLS and CDR2 is YYNGEE. The V gene lost 4 bases and the J gene lost 2 bases, with 13 bases spanning the gap. The CDR3 is made up of 16 amino acids. CDR3 nucleotide sequence: TGTGCCAGCAGCAAAGGGGAGGGGGCTGGGGCCAACGTCCTGACTTTC. Residues: CASSKGEGAGANVLTF.

The chain links TRBV9 to TRBJ1-1, with D perhaps matching TRBD1 (5 bases). This CDR3 is built from 13 residues. V dropped 1 base and J dropped 6 bases, with 10 bases sitting between them. The V gene's germline CDR1 is SGDLS and CDR2 YYNGEE. CDR3: CASSVSLGPEAFF. In nucleotides, the CDR3 is TGTGCCAGCAGCGTATCTCTGGGACCTGAAGCTTTCTTT.

The table lists this clonotype with many counts. The V gene is TRBV12-3 or TRBV12-4, the J gene TRBJ2-5; D gene uncertain. The germline V and J ends were trimmed by 5 bases and 4 bases, with 11 bases remaining between them. The CDR3 is 13 amino acids. CDR3 DNA sequence: TGTGCCAGCAGTCTCGACCTGGTAGAGACCCAGTACTTC. It translates to CASSLDLVETQYF.

In its sample, this clonotype was seen many times. The chain recombines TRBV7-6 with TRBJ1-5; tentative D call: TRBD1 (5 bases). The CDR3 runs to 17 residues. Per germline, CDR1 SGHVS and CDR2 FNYEAQ. Trimming cost V 6 bases and J 4 bases, with 22 bases left between them. DNA of the CDR3: TGTGCCAGCAGTCAACAAAGGGCAGGGACCAAGAATCAGCCCCAGCATTTT. This translates into CASSQQRAGTKNQPQHF.

About this clonotype: The junction shows a germline mismatch at one end, possibly a read error. The rearrangement joins TRBV7-2 to TRBJ2-6; no reliable D call. The CDR3 sequence is 16 residues long. CDR1 is SGHTA, CDR2 FQGNSA, per germline. CDR3 bases: TGCGCCAGCAGCGTAGCCAGGAGCTCTGGGGCCAACGTCCTGACTTTC. Translated: CASSVARSSGANVLTF.

Ten or more counts support this clonotype. The V call is TRBV4-2, the J call TRBJ2-7, with D maybe TRBD1 (6 bases). Deletions cut 3 bases from V and 6 bases from J, with 15 bases between. Looked up from germline, CDR1 is LGHNA and CDR2 is YNFKEQ. This CDR3 has 14 amino acids. CDR3 nucleotide sequence: TGTGCCAGCAGCCACTCCGGACGAGGGGGCGAGCAGTACTTC. It is translated as CASSHSGRGGEQYF.

This clonotype was counted many times. The CDR3 region has the DNA TGTGCCAGTAGTCCTAGAACGCCCATGAACACTGAAGCTTTCTTT. As protein: CASSPRTPMNTEAFF. The chain employs TRBV19 and TRBJ1-1; D uncertain. The CDR3 is made up of 15 amino acids. Germline CDR1 reads LNHDA; CDR2 reads SQIVND (reference sequence). V gave up 5 bases and J gave up 0 bases, with 13 bases separating them.

This clonotype was counted only a few times. This chain uses TRBV3-1 with TRBJ1-2; TRBD1 matches 7 bases. The CDR3 has 15 residues. Germline V lookup: CDR1 LGHDT, CDR2 YNNKEL (reference sequence). V was pared by 1 base and J by 5 bases, with 7 bases of the junction left unmatched. The DNA for the CDR3 is TGTGCCAGCAGCCAAGTCGGGACAGCAACTTATGGCTACACCTTC. This sequence encodes CASSQVGTATYGYTF.

About this clonotype: Germline is not matched at one junction end, which may reflect a read error. This chain uses TRBV7-9 with TRBJ1-5; 7 bases agree with TRBD1. Germline loops: CDR1 SEHNR, CDR2 FQNEAQ (reference sequence). The CDR3 has 14 residues. The CDR3 is CASSLGVGGQPRHF. The CDR3 DNA follows: TGTGCCAGCAGCTTAGGGGTGGGGGGACAGCCCCGGCATTTT.

This clonotype turned up a few times. This chain links TRBV4-1 with TRBJ1-2; D gene uncertain. Germline loops: CDR1 MGHRA, CDR2 YSYEKL. The CDR3 contains 13 residues. V shed 4 bases and J shed 1 base, with 7 bases lying between them. The CDR3 sequence is CASSLDFNYGYTF. The CDR3 DNA follows: TGCGCCAGCAGCCTCGATTTTAACTATGGCTACACCTTC.

The sample holds many counts of this clonotype. V is TRBV12-3 or TRBV12-4 and J is TRBJ1-6; D is possibly TRBD1 (5 bases). Trimming cost V 3 bases and J 6 bases, with 9 bases left between them. This CDR3 comprises 14 residues. The CDR3 bases are TGTGCCAGCAGTTTCAGGGTCATTAATTCACCCCTCCACTTT. It yields the protein CASSFRVINSPLHF.

The chain uses TRBV20-1 and TRBJ1-1; D may be TRBD1 (5 bases). Trimming removed 1 base at V and 0 bases at J, with 12 bases between. The germline V gene has CDR1 DFQATT and CDR2 SNEGSKA (reference sequence). CDR3 length: 15 amino acids. The CDR3 coding sequence is TGCAGTGCTAGAGGCCCGTGGGGCATGAACACTGAAGCTTTCTTT. It encodes CSARGPWGMNTEAFF.

This clonotype was seen ten or more times. The germline gene is not matched at one end of the junction; a read error may be the cause. The chain couples TRBV10-3 to TRBJ2-5; 7 nucleotides match TRBD1. The germline CDR1 and CDR2 sequences are ENHRY and SYGVKD. The CDR3 consists of 18 residues. CDR3 loop: CASSYSLTGWSLQETQYF. CDR3 DNA: TGTGCCAGCAGTTACTCGCTGACAGGGTGGAGCCTTCAAGAGACCCAGTACTTC.

This clonotype was seen more than once but under ten times. The genes are TRBV4-1 and TRBJ2-7; the D is unclear. The germline V gene has CDR1 MGHRA and CDR2 YSYEKL. The CDR3 totals 16 residues. V was shortened by 1 base and J by 1 base, with 14 bases between the two germline ends. Here the CDR3 DNA reads TGCGCCAGCAGCCAAGTAACAAGAATGTCTTCCTACGAGCAGTACTTC. Its translation: CASSQVTRMSSYEQYF.

This clonotype was seen many times. This chain connects TRBV7-9 to TRBJ1-4, with 9 bases lining up with TRBD1. J lost 7 bases, V lost 4 bases, and 10 bases had no gene match. Per germline, CDR1 SEHNR and CDR2 FQNEAQ (reference sequence). This CDR3 has 16 residues. CDR3 nucleotides: TGTGCCAGCAGCTCCCCGGGACAGGGTGCCGGTGAAAAACTGTTTTTT. Translated: CASSSPGQGAGEKLFF.

The genes are TRBV18 and TRBJ1-1, with D unclear. CDR1 KGHSH and CDR2 LQKENI come from the germline V gene. Trimming cost V 3 bases and J 0 bases, with 14 bases left between them. The CDR3 totals 16 residues. In DNA, the CDR3 is TGTGCCAGCTCACCTCTAACGGCAGCCATGAACACTGAAGCTTTCTTT. Protein: CASSPLTAAMNTEAFF.

This clonotype appeared many times. The rearrangement links TRBV7-2 to TRBJ1-4, with D perhaps TRBD1 (5 bases). V dropped 5 bases and J dropped 7 bases, with 14 bases sitting between them. The CDR3 length is 14 residues. Germline CDR1 SGHTA, CDR2 FQGNSA. CDR3 loop: CASSLYMGREKLFF. The DNA of the CDR3 is TGTGCCAGCAGCCTATACATGGGACGTGAAAAACTGTTTTTT.

This clonotype was recorded a few times. The genes are TRBV6-5 and TRBJ1-1; 9 nucleotides agree with TRBD1. In germline, CDR1 is MNHEY, CDR2 SVGAGI. V lost 6 bases, J lost 5 bases, and 7 bases stayed unmatched. This CDR3 has 14 amino acids. CDR3 DNA sequence: TGTGCCAGCAGAAACCGGGACAGGGTAACTGAAGCTTTCTTT. Amino acids: CASRNRDRVTEAFF.

This clonotype has at least ten counts. The chain uses TRBV7-8 and TRBJ1-1; 8 bases agree with TRBD1. This CDR3 region has 15 residues. The V gene's germline CDR1 is SGHVS and CDR2 FQNEAQ. V was clipped by 5 bases and J by 3 bases; unmatched bases: 8. The CDR3 spells CASSREDRADTEAFF. As DNA, the CDR3 is TGTGCCAGCAGCCGAGAGGACAGGGCAGACACTGAAGCTTTCTTT.

V usage is TRBV29-1 and J usage is TRBJ1-2; 9 bases map to TRBD1. V gave up 7 bases and J gave up 3 bases; unmatched junction bases: 9. CDR3 length equals 14 residues. Germline values: CDR1 SQVTM, CDR2 ANQGSEA. CDR3 in amino acids: CSGGQGPIHYGYTF. The CDR3 bases are TGCAGCGGGGGACAGGGTCCTATTCACTATGGCTACACCTTC.

On this clonotype itself: A much larger clone differs by one base, so this may be a read error. The chain uses TRBV2 and TRBJ1-5; maybe TRBD1 (5 bases). Germline values: CDR1 SNHLY, CDR2 FYNNEI. CDR3 size: 14 residues. DNA for the CDR3: TGTACCAGCAGTAAGAGGGGCCCCCATCAGCCCCAGCATTTT. This translates into CTSSKRGPHQPQHF. The full variable domain, completed using reference TRBV2 and TRBJ1-5, is EPEVTQTPSHQVTQMGQEVILRCVPISNHLYFYWYRQILGQKVEFLVSFYNNEISEKSEIFDDQFSVERPDGSNFTLKIRSTKLEDSAMYFCTSSKRGPHQPQHFGDGTRLSIL.

This clonotype has ten or more counts. The chain joins TRBV9 to TRBJ2-5; D not resolved. V dropped 5 bases and J dropped 2 bases, with 13 bases sitting between them. From germline, CDR1 is SGDLS and CDR2 YYNGEE. This CDR3 spans 14 amino acids. The DNA for the CDR3 is TGTGCCAGCAGTACCCAGGACGGACAAGAGACCCAGTACTTC. Translated, it gives CASSTQDGQETQYF.

In this sample, this clonotype turned up many times. This chain joins TRBV19 and TRBJ1-4; D is unclear. Germline lookup yields CDR1 LNHDA and CDR2 SQIVND (reference sequence). This CDR3 is 14 amino acids long. V lost 10 bases and J 4 bases, leaving 16 bases between the germline ends. CDR3 region: CATAPPDLNEKLFF. The CDR3 DNA is TGTGCCACCGCCCCCCCGGATCTTAATGAAAAACTGTTTTTT.

The V and J genes are TRBV7-8 and TRBJ2-6; 11 bases line up with TRBD1. The CDR3 is 17 residues long. V shed 5 bases and J 2 bases; nucleotides not matched to a gene: 5. The V gene's germline CDR1 is SGHVS and CDR2 FQNEAQ. CDR3 in DNA: TGTGCCAGCAGCGGACCGGGACAGGGGGCTGGGGCCAACGTCCTGACTTTC. As protein: CASSGPGQGAGANVLTF.

This clonotype was observed many times. DNA for the CDR3: TGTGCCAGCAGTTACCCACCCGGGCAGCCCCAGCATTTT. This translates into CASSYPPGQPQHF. This rearrangement joins TRBV6-2 or TRBV6-3 to TRBJ1-5; D is uncertain. This CDR3 contains 13 residues. V shed 2 bases and J shed 7 bases, with 9 bases lying between them. Per the germline V gene, CDR1 is MNHEY and CDR2 is SVGEGT.